These 11 T cell receptor beta chains share one sample of origin, sequenced in a study of T-cell reconstitution after alpha-beta-depleted transplantation in children. The library targeted TCRbeta and was prepared with unique molecular identifiers. TCRdb itself ran the PCR reads through MiXCR, one entry per CDR3 protein. The sample lists some 300,000 distinct CDR3 sequences, about 9.4% seen once, with approximately 7% in the top ten. This specimen consisted of PBMCs, obtained before TCRalphabeta/CD19-depleted stem cell transplant. These receptors originate from a boy under three years old with acute myeloid leukemia, due to receive a stem cell transplant.

This clonotype showed up many times. This chain joins TRBV28 and TRBJ1-5; no reliable D call. CDR3 length equals 14 residues. V dropped 2 bases and J dropped 6 bases, with 11 bases sitting between them. Germline values: CDR1 MDHEN, CDR2 SYDVKM. The CDR3 sequence: CASSLGRVGQPQHF. The CDR3 bases are TGTGCCAGCAGTTTAGGAAGGGTCGGTCAGCCCCAGCATTTT.

This clonotype was seen more than once but under ten times. This CDR3 reads CSANSGSGANVLTF. CDR3 bases: TGCAGTGCTAACTCGGGCTCTGGGGCCAACGTCCTGACTTTC. The chain is built from TRBV20-1 and TRBJ2-6; D remains ambiguous. CDR3 length equals 14 residues. Germline values: CDR1 DFQATT, CDR2 SNEGSKA (reference sequence). V lost 4 bases and J lost 0, with 7 bases in between.

This clonotype has ten or more counts. V usage is TRBV5-6 and J usage is TRBJ1-2; 7 bases are a match to TRBD1. From germline, CDR1 is SGHDT and CDR2 YYEEEE. This CDR3 contains 11 residues. The J segment lost 14 bases and the V segment lost 4 bases, leaving 8 bases of the junction unmatched. In DNA, the CDR3 is TGTGCCAGCAGCCTGACAGGGAGGGAAACCTTC. It codes for CASSLTGRETF.

This clonotype was seen at least ten times. The J gene is TRBJ1-4, the V gene TRBV12-3 or TRBV12-4, with D possibly being TRBD1 (5 bases). This CDR3 is built from 15 residues. V lost 5 bases, J lost 5 bases, and 15 bases lay in between. The CDR3 region is CASSLWDGKNEKLFF. CDR3 in DNA: TGTGCCAGCAGTCTCTGGGACGGAAAGAATGAAAAACTGTTTTTT.

This clonotype was counted many times. This chain connects TRBV19 to TRBJ1-1, with D unclear. V was clipped by 8 bases and J by 5 bases, with 15 bases between them. The V gene's germline CDR1 is LNHDA and CDR2 SQIVND (reference sequence). CDR3 length equals 13 residues. The DNA for the CDR3 is TGTGCCAGTCAACAGCTTTCGGGAACTGAAGCTTTCTTT. Translation: CASQQLSGTEAFF.

There are a few counts of this clonotype. The V and J genes are TRBV20-1 and TRBJ1-2; D may be TRBD1 (5 bases). The CDR3 totals 13 residues. Germline V gene lookup returns CDR1 DFQATT and CDR2 SNEGSKA (reference sequence). With 0 bases removed from V and 8 bases from J, the gap between germline ends came to 13 bases. The CDR3 nucleotides read TGCAGTGCTAGAGATTCGGGACGGAAAGGCTACACCTTC. Translated: CSARDSGRKGYTF.

This clonotype has only one observation. The rearrangement uses TRBV30 and TRBJ2-1; 11 bases line up with TRBD2. Trimming took 3 bases from V and 5 from J; bases not matched to a gene: 15. CDR3 length: 18 residues. From germline, CDR1 is GTSNPN and CDR2 SVGIG (reference sequence). Written as DNA, the CDR3 is TGTGCCTGGAGCCCCCGCGGCACTAGCGGGGGAAGGAACAATGAGCAGTTCTTC. The encoded protein is CAWSPRGTSGGRNNEQFF.

This clonotype was counted at least ten times. The chain has TRBV19 and TRBJ1-5, with 7 bases identical to TRBD1. The CDR3 loop spans 16 amino acids. V lost 3 bases and J lost 6; bases outside the gene matches: 11. CDR1 and CDR2 (germline): LNHDA, SQIVND (reference sequence). CDR3 amino acids: CASSITTGILTQPQHF. CDR3 in DNA: TGTGCCAGTAGTATCACGACAGGGATTTTAACTCAGCCCCAGCATTTT.

The table lists this clonotype with many counts. The chain recombines TRBV5-1 with TRBJ1-1; TRBD1 might be the D (6 bases). Germline CDR1 and CDR2: SGHRS and YFSETQ. V was shortened by 0 bases and J by 2 bases, with 11 bases between the two germline ends. The CDR3 runs 15 residues. CDR3 region: CASSLAGTRNTEAFF. DNA of the CDR3: TGCGCCAGCAGCTTGGCCGGGACACGAAACACTGAAGCTTTCTTT.

This clonotype was counted many times. This sequence joins TRBV28 and TRBJ2-1; D perhaps matches TRBD2 (6 bases). Between the trimmed V and J ends, which lost 6 bases and 4 bases, there was a span of 19 bases. This CDR3 region has 16 residues. From germline, CDR1 is MDHEN and CDR2 SYDVKM. Here the CDR3 reads CASSPLSGVGYNEQFF. DNA of the CDR3: TGTGCCAGCAGCCCCCTTAGCGGTGTGGGTTACAATGAGCAGTTCTTC.

The sample holds a few counts of this clonotype. The J gene is TRBJ2-5, the V gene TRBV5-1, with 8 bases identical to TRBD2. The CDR3 is 15 amino acids. V lost 2 bases, J lost 0 bases, and 3 bases stayed unmatched. The germline V gene encodes CDR1 SGHRS and CDR2 YFSETQ. Written as DNA, the CDR3 is TGCGCCAGCAGCTTACGGGGGGGAGACCAAGAGACCCAGTACTTC. Amino acids: CASSLRGGDQETQYF.